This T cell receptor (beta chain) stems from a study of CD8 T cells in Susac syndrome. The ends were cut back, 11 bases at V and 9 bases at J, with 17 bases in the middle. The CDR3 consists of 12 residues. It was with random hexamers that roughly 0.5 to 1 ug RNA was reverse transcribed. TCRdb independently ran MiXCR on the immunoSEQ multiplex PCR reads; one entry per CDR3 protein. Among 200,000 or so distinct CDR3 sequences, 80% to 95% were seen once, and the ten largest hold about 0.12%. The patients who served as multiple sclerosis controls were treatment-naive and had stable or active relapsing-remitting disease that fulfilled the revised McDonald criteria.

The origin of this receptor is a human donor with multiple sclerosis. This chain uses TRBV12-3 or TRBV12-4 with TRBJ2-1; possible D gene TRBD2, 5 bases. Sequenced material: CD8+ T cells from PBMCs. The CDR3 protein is CAVEVSGSEQFF. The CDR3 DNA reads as TGTGCCGTCGAGGTATCGGGGTCTGAGCAGTTCTTC.